This T cell receptor beta chain was identified in a study of T cell responses to AZD1222 COVID-19 vaccine. Study-wide results and caveats: The donors showed a predominance of white British ancestry and of females, with possible underestimation of clonal diversity. The span of vaccine-associated CD4 TCRs extended across spike, with dominance at 160-218 and 743-854.

Sequenced by immunoSEQ multiplex PCR; TCRdb stores in-frame clones only, minus some. The table shows about 190,000 clones, with over 80% occurring only once. From germline, CDR1 is MNHEY and CDR2 SVGEGT. CDR3 length: 14 residues. The germline V and J ends were trimmed by 1 base and 4 bases, with 11 bases remaining between them. About this clone: Its antigen is not known.

This sequence joins TRBV6-2 or TRBV6-3 and TRBJ2-7; a weak D match, TRBD1 (5 bases). The sample consisted of peripheral blood, taken on day 0 of MenACWY control vaccination. This TCR came from an adult in good health. The CDR3 reads CASSYFRADYEQYF. For the CDR3, the DNA is TGTGCCAGCAGTTACTTCAGGGCTGATTACGAGCAGTACTTC.